A selection of T cell receptor beta chains follows, all from one sample in a study of identical twins. TCRdb processed the 5' RACE reads anew with MiXCR; each CDR3 protein has one entry. The top ten hold around 1.9% of the sample, which has hundreds of thousands of distinct CDR3 sequences, roughly 6% seen once. Material: naive T cells sorted from blood. The receptors originated from a man between 18 and 35 years old in good health. The conserved cysteine and the conserved F or W are not part of the CDR3 here. The D gene is left open where the match is weak.

D gene: TRBD1; V gene: TRBV2; J gene: TRBJ2-1; CDR3 protein: ASRTPGQGTEQF
D gene: NA; V gene: TRBV19; J gene: TRBJ1-1; CDR3 protein: ASSIGRNTEAF
D gene: NA; V gene: TRBV24-1; J gene: TRBJ1-1; CDR3 protein: ATSDPHTERAF
D gene: NA; V gene: TRBV5-1; J gene: TRBJ1-2; CDR3 protein: ASSLERFYYGYT
D gene: NA; V gene: TRBV10-3; J gene: TRBJ2-2; CDR3 protein: AIQFSNTGELF
D gene: NA; V gene: TRBV7-9; J gene: TRBJ1-4; CDR3 protein: ASSLKRGVDNEKLF
D gene: TRBD1; V gene: TRBV20-1; J gene: TRBJ2-3; CDR3 protein: IASVGTASTDTQY
D gene: NA; V gene: TRBV29-1; J gene: TRBJ1-1; CDR3 protein: SARIAVNTEAF
D gene: TRBD2; V gene: TRBV7-9; J gene: TRBJ2-1; CDR3 protein: ASTLAGVRDEQF
D gene: NA; V gene: TRBV7-2; J gene: TRBJ2-2; CDR3 protein: ASSLSLGRTGELF
D gene: NA; V gene: TRBV3-1; J gene: TRBJ1-4; CDR3 protein: ASSRSEELF
D gene: NA; V gene: TRBV24-1; J gene: TRBJ2-5; CDR3 protein: ATSDPASGNIQETQY
D gene: NA; V gene: TRBV5-1; J gene: TRBJ2-1; CDR3 protein: ASSFPQGSSYNEQF
D gene: NA; V gene: TRBV28; J gene: TRBJ1-2; CDR3 protein: ASSPQTSLYGYT
D gene: TRBD2; V gene: TRBV20-1; J gene: TRBJ2-3; CDR3 protein: SASSGLAGQDTQY
D gene: NA; V gene: TRBV7-9; J gene: TRBJ2-1; CDR3 protein: ASSLHPILNEQF
D gene: NA; V gene: TRBV2; J gene: TRBJ1-3; CDR3 protein: ASTLNSGNTIY
D gene: NA; V gene: TRBV21-1; J gene: TRBJ2-6; CDR3 protein: ANTSHLGDSGANVLT
D gene: NA; V gene: TRBV2; J gene: TRBJ2-6; CDR3 protein: ASRSLGAGANVLT
D gene: TRBD1; V gene: TRBV5-5; J gene: TRBJ2-5; CDR3 protein: ASSTDPTGSIETQY
D gene: NA; V gene: TRBV12-3/TRBV12-4; J gene: TRBJ1-6; CDR3 protein: ASSFRVGLNSPLH
D gene: NA; V gene: TRBV4-2; J gene: TRBJ2-4; CDR3 protein: ASSPGENIQY
D gene: NA; V gene: TRBV20-1; J gene: TRBJ2-1; CDR3 protein: SARDGRDTF
D gene: NA; V gene: TRBV20-1; J gene: TRBJ1-2; CDR3 protein: SAKQGNYGYT
D gene: NA; V gene: TRBV20-1; J gene: TRBJ1-5; CDR3 protein: SARVPGRGDQPQH
D gene: NA; V gene: TRBV5-5; J gene: TRBJ1-6; CDR3 protein: ASSLEYNSPLH
D gene: NA; V gene: TRBV5-1; J gene: TRBJ1-1; CDR3 protein: ASSFWGRRSTEAF
D gene: TRBD1; V gene: TRBV12-3/TRBV12-4; J gene: TRBJ2-2; CDR3 protein: ASRHDRGRAGELF
D gene: NA; V gene: TRBV20-1; J gene: TRBJ2-1; CDR3 protein: SVPVVVYNEQF
D gene: TRBD1; V gene: TRBV20-1; J gene: TRBJ1-6; CDR3 protein: SALSGTANNSPLH
D gene: TRBD1; V gene: TRBV12-3/TRBV12-4; J gene: TRBJ1-5; CDR3 protein: ASSLGTGAGNQPQH
D gene: TRBD1; V gene: TRBV7-8; J gene: TRBJ1-1; CDR3 protein: ASSPNRAGGIEAF